The 25 T cell receptor beta chains below come from one sample, sequenced in a study of shared clonotypes between healthy human individuals. Terminally differentiated effector memory CD45RA+ cells were excluded from the naive CD8 cells, which were CD45RO-negative and positively selected for CCR7. The method was immunoSEQ multiplex PCR; TCRdb's version includes in-frame clones alone and lacks a portion of them. The repertoire holds about 2.1 million clones, with 80% to 95% as singletons. Sequencing was performed on naive CD8+ T cells from PBMCs. These receptors originate from a man between 18 and 35 years old in good health. Some clones in this sample may be carry-over from other donors' samples.

The genes are TRBV11-2 and TRBJ2-1; D is unclear. The germline V and J ends were trimmed by 5 bases and 6 bases, with 17 bases remaining between them. Germline V gene data show CDR1 as SGHAT and CDR2 as FQNNGV. The CDR3 has 15 residues. The CDR3: CASSDNSYVANEQFF. CDR3 nucleotide sequence: TGTGCCAGCAGCGACAATAGTTATGTGGCCAATGAGCAGTTCTTC.

This chain joins TRBV19 and TRBJ2-2; D is ambiguous. The CDR3 sequence is 17 residues long. Germline CDR1 reads LNHDA; CDR2 reads SQIVND (reference sequence). V lost 7 bases and J lost 1, with 19 bases in between. CDR3 protein: CASTPPRMLENTGELFF. The CDR3 DNA sequence: TGTGCCAGTACCCCGCCCAGGATGTTGGAGAACACCGGGGAGCTGTTTTTT.

The chain has TRBV19 and TRBJ2-1, with 11 nucleotides matching TRBD2. Germline lookup yields CDR1 LNHDA and CDR2 SQIVND (reference sequence). The ends lost 6 bases at V and 2 bases at J; junction bases unmatched: 6. The CDR3 length is 16 residues. CDR3 residues: CASRSGTSGPYNEQFF. DNA of the CDR3: TGTGCCAGTAGAAGCGGGACTAGCGGCCCCTACAATGAGCAGTTCTTC. Drawing the rest from reference TRBV19 and TRBJ2-1, the complete variable domain is DGGITQSPKYLFRKEGQNVTLSCEQNLNHDAMYWYRQDPGQGLRLIYYSQIVNDFQKGDIAEGYSVSREKKESFPLTVTSAQKNPTAFYLCASRSGTSGPYNEQFFGPGTRLTVL.

The J gene is TRBJ2-5, the V gene TRBV19; TRBD2 aligns across 10 bases. The CDR3 is 16 residues long. CDR1 is LNHDA, CDR2 SQIVND, per germline (reference sequence). V lost 3 bases, J lost 5 bases, and 9 bases stayed unmatched. CDR3 nucleotide sequence: TGTGCCAGTAGTATTGGCATAAGCGGGAGGGCGGAGACCCAGTACTTC. Amino acids: CASSIGISGRAETQYF.

This rearrangement joins TRBV21-1 to TRBJ1-5. TRBV21-1 has pseudogene status. The CDR3 covers 20 residues. CDR3 loop: CASSSPRGSSKGRSGQPQHF. The CDR3 DNA reads TGTGCCAGCAGCTCACCCCGGGGTTCAAGTAAGGGGAGGAGTGGTCAGCCCCAGCATTTT.

J is TRBJ1-1 and V is TRBV19; no reliable D call. CDR3 length equals 13 residues. V lost 6 bases to trimming and J lost 2 bases, with 10 bases between them. CDR1 and CDR2 from the germline V gene are LNHDA and SQIVND (reference sequence). In nucleotides, the CDR3 is TGTGCCAGTAGCAACAGTCTCAACACTGAAGCTTTCTTT. Residues: CASSNSLNTEAFF.

The chain has TRBV6-1 and TRBJ1-1; possible D gene TRBD1, 6 bases. Trimming pared 2 bases from V and 3 bases from J, leaving 16 bases between. The CDR3 has 16 residues. Germline V gene data show CDR1 as MNHNS and CDR2 as SASEGT. The CDR3 bases are TGTGCCAGCAGTGAACTCTACCAGGGGCAGGACACTGAAGCTTTCTTT. Residues: CASSELYQGQDTEAFF.

The chain is built from TRBV6-6 and TRBJ1-1; D gene uncertain. The CDR3 loop spans 14 amino acids. CDR1 and CDR2 from the germline V gene are MNHNY and SVGAGI (reference sequence). V gave up 2 bases and J gave up 1 base, with 8 bases separating them. As DNA, the CDR3 is TGTGCCAGCAGTTACAATGCGGAGAACACTGAAGCTTTCTTT. Protein product: CASSYNAENTEAFF.

The gene calls are TRBV28 and TRBJ1-2, with 7 nucleotides matching TRBD1. The CDR3 has 14 amino acids. The ends lost 3 bases at V and 5 bases at J; junction bases unmatched: 6. CDR1 MDHEN and CDR2 SYDVKM come from the germline V gene. The CDR3 spells CASSFRQGGYGYTF. DNA of the CDR3: TGTGCCAGCAGTTTCCGACAGGGTGGATATGGCTACACCTTC.

CDR3 DNA: TGTGCCAGTAGTATACTCTTGGATCAGCCCCAGCATTTT. This gives the protein CASSILLDQPQHF. This rearrangement joins TRBV19 to TRBJ1-5; no reliable D call. The ends were cut back, 2 bases at V and 5 bases at J, with 7 bases in the middle. The CDR3 is 13 residues long. The germline V gene has CDR1 LNHDA and CDR2 SQIVND (reference sequence).

The chain is built from TRBV7-9 and TRBJ2-7; 8 nucleotides line up with TRBD1. The CDR3 has 15 amino acids. Looked up from germline, CDR1 is SEHNR and CDR2 is FQNEAQ (reference sequence). With V trimmed by 2 bases and J by 5 bases, 8 bases remained unmatched. In DNA form, the CDR3 reads TGTGCCAGCAGCTTAAGTAGGACAGGGCCCCACGAGCAGTACTTC. Encoded protein: CASSLSRTGPHEQYF.

The chain joins TRBV4-3 to TRBJ2-1, with D perhaps matching TRBD1 (5 bases). From germline, CDR1 is LGHNA and CDR2 YSLEER. V was shortened by 0 bases and J by 9 bases, with 15 bases between the two germline ends. The CDR3 is 15 residues long. In nucleotides, the CDR3 is TGCGCCAGCAGCCAAGATCTAGGCAGGGTTGGTGAGCAGTTCTTC. Translating it yields CASSQDLGRVGEQFF.

This sequence joins TRBV5-1 and TRBJ1-5; D gene unclear. Germline lookup yields CDR1 SGHRS and CDR2 YFSETQ. The length of the CDR3 is 12 residues. V lost 7 bases and J lost 5, with 10 bases in between. The DNA of the CDR3 is TGCGCCAGCGCCTCTTCCTATCAGCCCCAGCATTTT. It yields the protein CASASSYQPQHF.

The rearrangement links TRBV7-9 to TRBJ2-5; 7 bases match TRBD1. Trimming at V came to 4 bases and at J to 10 bases, leaving 9 bases not matched to a gene. The CDR3 extends over 13 amino acids. Germline CDR1 is SEHNR and CDR2 is FQNEAQ (reference sequence). The CDR3: CASSSGTEHDQYF. CDR3 sequence (DNA): TGTGCCAGCAGCTCCGGGACAGAACACGACCAGTACTTC. Full variable domain (rest looked up from reference TRBV7-9 and TRBJ2-5): DTGVSQNPRHKITKRGQNVTFRCDPISEHNRLYWYRQTLGQGPEFLTYFQNEAQLEKSRLLSDRFSAERPKGSFSTLEIQRTEQGDSAMYLCASSSGTEHDQYFGPGTRLLVL.

The chain carries TRBV7-2 and TRBJ1-1, with D unclear. V shed 4 bases and J shed 2 bases, with 5 bases lying between them. The CDR3 extends over 12 amino acids. Germline loops: CDR1 SGHTA, CDR2 FQGNSA. Here the CDR3 reads CASSSTNTEAFF. The DNA of the CDR3 is TGTGCCAGCAGCTCTACAAACACTGAAGCTTTCTTT.

J is TRBJ2-1 and V is TRBV27, with 11 bases identical to TRBD2. Looked up from germline, CDR1 is MNHEY and CDR2 is SMNVEV (reference sequence). This CDR3 has 15 residues. V shed 8 bases and J 3 bases; nucleotides not matched to a gene: 6. CDR3 nucleotides: TGTGCCAGCGTACCCGGGACTAGCGGCTACAATGAGCAGTTCTTC. This translates into CASVPGTSGYNEQFF.

The rearrangement links TRBV6-6 to TRBJ2-5; D is uncertain. Trimming stripped 8 bases from V and 4 bases from J, with 20 bases between. This CDR3 has 15 residues. Germline CDR1 reads MNHNY; CDR2 reads SVGAGI (reference sequence). CDR3 in amino acids: CASSSPPVTSETQYF. CDR3 bases: TGTGCCAGCTCTTCCCCCCCCGTGACGTCAGAGACCCAGTACTTC.

This chain uses TRBV6-5 with TRBJ1-2; no clear D gene. Germline V gene data show CDR1 as MNHEY and CDR2 as SVGAGI. There are 15 residues in the CDR3. V was pared by 6 bases and J by 0 bases, with 14 bases between. The CDR3, as DNA: TGTGCCAGCAGCACCACACCGGAGACTAACTATGGCTACACCTTC. Translating gives CASSTTPETNYGYTF.

This clone was observed a single time. The V gene is TRBV9, the J gene TRBJ2-3; tentative D call: TRBD2 (5 bases). The CDR3 is 16 residues long. CDR1 and CDR2 from the germline V gene are SGDLS and YYNGEE. Between the trimmed V and J ends, which lost 2 bases and 2 bases, there was a span of 15 bases. The CDR3 nucleotides read TGTGCCAGCAGCGTCGCCGGGATCCGGTTCACAGATACGCAGTATTTT. Its protein is CASSVAGIRFTDTQYF.

This clone appeared once. This sequence joins TRBV7-2 and TRBJ1-2; TRBD1 is a possible D gene (6 bases). The V gene's germline CDR1 is SGHTA and CDR2 FQGNSA. This CDR3 is built from 16 residues. The V end lost 5 bases, the J end lost 3 bases, and 19 bases lay between the germline ends. The CDR3 coding sequence is TGTGCCAGCAGCCCGAAACTAGAGGGGGTTGACTATGGCTACACCTTC. As protein: CASSPKLEGVDYGYTF.

The chain joins TRBV5-1 to TRBJ1-2; 8 bases agree with TRBD1. V trimming: 3 bases; J trimming: 8 bases; junction bases outside the gene matches: 6. The germline CDR1 and CDR2 sequences are SGHRS and YFSETQ. This CDR3 region has 13 residues. In nucleotides, the CDR3 is TGCGCCAGCAGCTCGGGACAGGCCGGGGGCTACACCTTC. Protein sequence: CASSSGQAGGYTF.

J is TRBJ2-2 and V is TRBV6-6; no reliable D call. The CDR3 consists of 14 residues. V lost 2 bases and J 4 bases, leaving 8 bases between the germline ends. Germline lookup yields CDR1 MNHNY and CDR2 SVGAGI (reference sequence). CDR3 sequence reads: CASSYIGPTGELFF. In nucleotides, the CDR3 is TGTGCCAGCAGTTACATTGGTCCCACCGGGGAGCTGTTTTTT.

V is TRBV28 and J is TRBJ2-1; the D call may be TRBD1 or TRBD2 (6 bases each). The CDR3 totals 13 residues. Germline lookup yields CDR1 MDHEN and CDR2 SYDVKM. Trimming stripped 10 bases from V and 7 bases from J, with 17 bases between. In DNA form, the CDR3 reads TGTGCCACTACCACTGGAGGGGGGAATGAGCAGTTCTTC. Its protein is CATTTGGGNEQFF.

This clone was seen a handful of times. CDR3 loop: CASRQLTGGLTKLFF. The CDR3 coding sequence is TGTGCCAGCAGGCAACTGACAGGAGGCCTTACGAAACTGTTTTTT. The chain combines TRBV6-1 with TRBJ1-4; a possible D gene is TRBD1 (6 bases). The CDR3 extends over 15 amino acids. CDR1 MNHNS and CDR2 SASEGT come from the germline V gene. The ends were cut back, 6 bases at V and 11 bases at J, with 22 bases in the middle.

This rearrangement joins TRBV6-5 to TRBJ1-1; 7 nucleotides line up with TRBD1. The CDR3 contains 14 residues. The germline V gene has CDR1 MNHEY and CDR2 SVGAGI. V lost 6 bases to trimming and J lost 5 bases; unmatched junction nucleotides: 9. The CDR3 loop is CASSPIQGRTEAFF. In nucleotides, the CDR3 is TGTGCCAGCAGCCCAATACAGGGGAGGACTGAAGCTTTCTTT.